The 8 T cell receptor beta chains below all came from one sample that was sequenced in a study of blood T cell repertoires in COVID-19. Sequenced by immunoSEQ multiplex PCR; TCRdb stores in-frame clones only, minus some. The sample lists 250,000 to 350,000 clones, around 89% occurring once. Source material: peripheral blood. These receptors originate from a man younger than 45 with acute or convalescent COVID-19.

The gene calls are TRBV12-3 or TRBV12-4 and TRBJ1-4; D gene unclear. The V end lost 11 bases, the J end lost 3 bases, and 13 bases lay between the germline ends. This CDR3 is built from 13 residues. The chain's CDR3 is CASRTGANEKLFF. In DNA form, the CDR3 reads TGTGCCTCCCGTACTGGTGCTAATGAAAAACTGTTTTTT.

The chain recombines TRBV5-1 with TRBJ2-3; D is undetermined. Looked up from germline, CDR1 is SGHRS and CDR2 is YFSETQ. CDR3 length: 12 amino acids. Deletions cut 2 bases from V and 3 bases from J, with 4 bases between. CDR3 protein: CASSFQTDTQYF. Written as DNA, the CDR3 is TGCGCCAGCAGCTTCCAGACAGATACGCAGTATTTT.

The genes are TRBV30 and TRBJ1-4; D is possibly TRBD1 (6 bases). The CDR3 loop spans 16 amino acids. Per germline, CDR1 GTSNPN and CDR2 SVGIG (reference sequence). V lost 5 bases to trimming and J lost 4 bases, with 20 bases between them. CDR3 in DNA: TGTGCCTGGGGGGACGGATACAGGGAAATTAATGAAAAACTGTTTTTT. Protein product: CAWGDGYREINEKLFF.

This rearrangement joins TRBV7-2 to TRBJ1-1, with D possibly matching TRBD1 (6 bases). Per the germline V gene, CDR1 is SGHTA and CDR2 is FQGNSA. This CDR3 is 17 amino acids long. V gave up 5 bases and J gave up 0 bases, with 19 bases separating them. CDR3 region: CASSLRRLDRMNTEAFF. The CDR3 bases are TGTGCCAGCAGCCTTCGACGCCTGGACAGAATGAACACTGAAGCTTTCTTT.

V gene TRBV23-1 combines with J gene TRBJ1-3; 7 nucleotides match TRBD1. TRBV23-1 is filed as an ORF, its function uncertain. Trimming took 3 bases from V and 0 from J; bases not matched to a gene: 8. The CDR3 loop spans 17 amino acids. The CDR3 here is CASSQRDSPVSGNTIYF. The CDR3 coding sequence is TGCGCCAGCAGTCAGAGGGACAGCCCAGTCTCTGGAAACACCATATATTTT.

The chain uses TRBV30 and TRBJ1-1; TRBD1 matches at 7 bases. This CDR3 has 13 residues. Germline CDR1 GTSNPN, CDR2 SVGIG (reference sequence). With 1 base clipped from V and 4 bases from J, the junction kept 3 bases outside the gene matches. The CDR3 spells CAWSATGFTEAFF. The CDR3 nucleotides read TGTGCCTGGAGTGCGACAGGGTTCACTGAAGCTTTCTTT.

This rearrangement joins TRBV3-1 (or the pseudogene TRBV3-2) to TRBJ2-2; D might be TRBD1 (6 bases). V was clipped by 4 bases and J by 0 bases, with 15 bases between them. Per the germline V gene, CDR1 is LGHDT and CDR2 is YNNKEL (reference sequence). CDR3 length equals 17 residues. In DNA, the CDR3 is TGTGCCAGCAGCCCCGGAACAGGGCAGGCGAACACCGGGGAGCTGTTTTTT. Translated, it gives CASSPGTGQANTGELFF.

This clone was observed once. The V and J genes are TRBV28 and TRBJ1-2; a weak D match, TRBD1 (6 bases). The CDR3 runs 13 residues. From germline, CDR1 is MDHEN and CDR2 SYDVKM. CDR3: CAVGGGSIVGYTF. CDR3 sequence (DNA): TGTGCGGTAGGGGGAGGGTCTATCGTTGGCTACACCTTC.